This T cell receptor (beta chain) was sequenced for a study of T cells in Graves' hyperthyroidism and ophthalmopathy. Turning to this clonotype: The antigen is unknown. Compared with germline, one end of the junction differs, possibly owing to a read error.

Researchers barred patients who had uncontrolled infection, other autoimmune disease, pregnancy or lactation. Diagnoses used clinical symptoms, serum thyroxine and TRAb, thyroid ultrasound and orbital computed tomography. Study observations and caveats: A model using 13 V-J features told ophthalmopathy apart from stable hyperthyroidism. Most thyroid clonotypes expanded above 0.001 appeared in blood too.

Template material for amplifying TCR beta CDR3 regions consisted of RNA transcripts. A set of HTBI primers served as the primers for a first-round RT-PCR of the TCR CDR3. Using its own MiXCR run on the multiplex PCR reads, TCRdb lists one record per CDR3 protein. The sample has 250,000 or so distinct CDR3 sequences, nearly 15% seen once. Sequencing was carried out using blood. The receptor's source is a woman aged 45 to 65 with Graves' hyperthyroidism that later progressed to Graves' ophthalmopathy.

Written as DNA, the CDR3 is TGCGCCGTTCGTAGGGCATCGGGGACCTACGGGCAGTACTTC. As protein: CAVRRASGTYGQYF. The rearrangement joins TRBV10-2 to TRBJ2-7; D is tentatively TRBD1 or TRBD2 (5 bases each). The germline V gene has CDR1 WSHSY and CDR2 SAAADI. The CDR3 consists of 14 residues.